This TCR beta chain was identified during a study of blood T cell repertoires in COVID-19. Study at large: COVID-19 samples from acute and convalescent phases originated in the United States, Italy and Spain. PBMCs, B-cell-depleted T cells, or T cells were the source of the cDNA or gDNA that made up the material.

Germline CDR1 is LGHDT and CDR2 is YNNKEL (reference sequence). The trim removed 4 bases at V and 6 bases at J, leaving 10 bases unmatched. The CDR3 covers 16 residues. In the authors' workflow: Counts of nucleated cells, estimated from reference gene primer amplification, were obtained. Libraries were prepared by immunoSEQ multiplex PCR; TCRdb keeps only in-frame clonotypes and omits some of them. V and J calls and clone size come straight from that table; D and trimming were deduced from the DNA. This table has about 25,000 clones, 85% to 90% appearing once. The chain uses TRBV3-1 (or the pseudogene TRBV3-2) and TRBJ2-1; 9 bases line up with TRBD1. This receptor was taken from a man aged 65 to 85 with active COVID-19. The sequenced sample was peripheral blood. Here the CDR3 DNA reads TGTGCCAGCAGCCCGACAGGGGGTAGTCTAGGCAATGAGCAGTTCTTC. Translated: CASSPTGGSLGNEQFF.